The entry that follows covers one TCR beta chain sequence. Only in-frame clones appear in the TCRdb table, and some are missing; sequencing was by immunoSEQ multiplex PCR. The sample lists roughly 92,000 clones, approximately 86% occurring once. The sample is drawn from a study of control samples from healthy donors and cancer patients. The sequence was collected from a woman in her fifties or sixties in good health. The source material was blood.

In nucleotides, the CDR3 is TGTGCCAGTAGTAACACTGGGGGACAGGCAGATACGCAGTATTTT. Its translation is CASSNTGGQADTQYF. The rearrangement links TRBV19 to TRBJ2-3; 8 bases are shared with TRBD1. Germline assignment: CDR1 LNHDA and CDR2 SQIVND (reference sequence). V was pared by 4 bases and J by 4 bases, with 7 bases of the junction left unmatched. This CDR3 contains 15 residues.